The clone carrying this T cell receptor (beta chain) was counted between two and nine times. The antigen remains unidentified. What was sequenced were expressed TCRB transcripts, since all of the isolated RNA had been reverse transcribed. Produced via immunoSEQ multiplex PCR; TCRdb's table is partial and in-frame only. The data contain 140,000 or so clones, around a tenth of them singletons. The data are from a study of beta chain features in type 1 diabetes. Study observations and caveats: The influence of HLA type on TCRB rearrangement stayed undetermined.

Germline trimming cut 6 bases from V and 3 bases from J; bases unmatched to any gene: 6. The CDR3 runs 14 residues. Germline CDR1 ENHRY, CDR2 SYGVKD. This chain links TRBV10-3 with TRBJ2-3; 7 bases match TRBD1. The receptor's source is a man between 18 and 29 years old in good health. Sequenced sample: central memory CD4+ T cells from blood. The CDR3 loop is CAIRDQQGTDTQYF. CDR3 nucleotides: TGTGCCATCAGAGACCAACAGGGGACAGATACGCAGTATTTT.